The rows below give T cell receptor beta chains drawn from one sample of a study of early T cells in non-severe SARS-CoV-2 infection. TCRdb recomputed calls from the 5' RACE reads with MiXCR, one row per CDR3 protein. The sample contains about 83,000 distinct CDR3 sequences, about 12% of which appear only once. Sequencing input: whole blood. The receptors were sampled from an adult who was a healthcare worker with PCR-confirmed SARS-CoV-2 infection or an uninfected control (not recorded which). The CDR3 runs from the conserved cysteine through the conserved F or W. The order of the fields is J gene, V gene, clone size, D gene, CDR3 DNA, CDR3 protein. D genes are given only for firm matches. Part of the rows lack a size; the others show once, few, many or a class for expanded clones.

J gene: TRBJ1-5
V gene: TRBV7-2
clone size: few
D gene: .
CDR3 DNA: TGTGCCAGCAGCCCCCGGGGCAATCAGCCCCAGCATTTT
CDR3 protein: CASSPRGNQPQHF

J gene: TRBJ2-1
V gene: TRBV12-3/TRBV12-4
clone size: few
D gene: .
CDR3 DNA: TGTGCCAGCGCGGTCTTCTCCTACAATGAGCAGTTCTTC
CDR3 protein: CASAVFSYNEQFF

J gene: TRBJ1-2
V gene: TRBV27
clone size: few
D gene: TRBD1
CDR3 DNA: TGTGCCAGCAGTCCACGGACAGGCAGCCACTTCTATGGCTACACCTTC
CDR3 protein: CASSPRTGSHFYGYTF

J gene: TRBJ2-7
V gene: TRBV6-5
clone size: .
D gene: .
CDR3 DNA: TGTGCCAGCACCAGAGGGGAACCCTACGAGCAGTACTTC
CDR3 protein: CASTRGEPYEQYF

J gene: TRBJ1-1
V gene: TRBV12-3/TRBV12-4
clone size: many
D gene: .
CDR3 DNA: TGTGCCAGTCGGTGGGGCACGAACACTGAAGCTTTCTTT
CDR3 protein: CASRWGTNTEAFF

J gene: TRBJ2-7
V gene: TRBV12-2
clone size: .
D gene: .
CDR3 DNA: TGTGCAAGTCGCTTACCGAAGACGGTCTCCTACGAGCAGTACTTC
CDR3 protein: CASRLPKTVSYEQYF

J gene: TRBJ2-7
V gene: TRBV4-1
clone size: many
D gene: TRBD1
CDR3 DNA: TGCGCCAGCAGCGTCGCCGGGACAGACTACGAGCAGTACTTC
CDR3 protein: CASSVAGTDYEQYF

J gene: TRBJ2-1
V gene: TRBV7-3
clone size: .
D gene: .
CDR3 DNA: TGTGCCAGCAGCACTACGGACGGCGGCGGGGATGAGCAGTTCTTC
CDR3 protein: CASSTTDGGGDEQFF

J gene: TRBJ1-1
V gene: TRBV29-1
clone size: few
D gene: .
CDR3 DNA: TGCAGCGAGTTGGACAGCCAGAACACTGAAGCTTTCTTT
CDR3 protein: CSELDSQNTEAFF

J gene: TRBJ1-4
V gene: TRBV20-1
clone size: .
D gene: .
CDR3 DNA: TGCAGTGCAAGGCGGCAGGCGGGTGAAAAACTGTTTTTT
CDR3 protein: CSARRQAGEKLFF

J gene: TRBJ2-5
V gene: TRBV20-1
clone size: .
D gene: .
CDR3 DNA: TGCAGTGCTGGACTAGGGGGGGGTGAGACCCAGTACTTC
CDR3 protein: CSAGLGGGETQYF

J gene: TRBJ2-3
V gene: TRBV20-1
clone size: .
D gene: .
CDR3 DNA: TGCAGTGCTAGAGATCTTAGGCCCGCGGATACGCAGTATTTT
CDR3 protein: CSARDLRPADTQYF

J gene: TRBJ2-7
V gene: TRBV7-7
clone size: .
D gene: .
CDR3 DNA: TGTGCTAGCAGCTTGGGGGCGGGGGCCGCCTACGAGCAGTACTTC
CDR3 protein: CASSLGAGAAYEQYF

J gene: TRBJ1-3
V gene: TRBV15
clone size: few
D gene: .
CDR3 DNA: TGTGCCACCAGCAAAGAAGTTGGAAACACCATATATTTT
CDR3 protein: CATSKEVGNTIYF

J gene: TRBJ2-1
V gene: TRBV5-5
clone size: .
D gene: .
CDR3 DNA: TGTGCCAGCAGCTTGCGTCCGAATGAGCAGTTCTTC
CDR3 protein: CASSLRPNEQFF

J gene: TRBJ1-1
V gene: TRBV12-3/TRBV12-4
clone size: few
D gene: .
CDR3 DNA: TGTGCCAGCAGTTTTGTATGGGGGCGGAACACTGAAGCTTTCTTT
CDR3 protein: CASSFVWGRNTEAFF

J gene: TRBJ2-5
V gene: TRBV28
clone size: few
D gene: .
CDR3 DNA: TGTGCCAGCAGGGGAGGAAAAGAGACCCAGTACTTC
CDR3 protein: CASRGGKETQYF

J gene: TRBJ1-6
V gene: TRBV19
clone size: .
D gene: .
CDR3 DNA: TGTGCCAGTACTCCGGACCCGAATTCACCCATCCACTTT
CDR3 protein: CASTPDPNSPIHF

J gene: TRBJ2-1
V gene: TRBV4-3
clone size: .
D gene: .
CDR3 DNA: TGCGCCAGCAGCCTATCCAGACGGAATGAGCAGTTCTTC
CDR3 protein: CASSLSRRNEQFF

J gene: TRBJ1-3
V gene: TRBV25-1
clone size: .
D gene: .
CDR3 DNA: TGTGCCAGCAGTTTGGCGGACACCATATATTTT
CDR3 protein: CASSLADTIYF

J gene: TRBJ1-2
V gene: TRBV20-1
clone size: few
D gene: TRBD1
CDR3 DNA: TGCAGTGCAACCGGGACAGCGCTTGGCTACACCTTC
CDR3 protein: CSATGTALGYTF

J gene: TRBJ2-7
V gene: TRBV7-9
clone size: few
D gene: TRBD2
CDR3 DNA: TGTGCCAGCAGCCGCACGCTAGCGGGAGCCGCCGAGCAGTACTTC
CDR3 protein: CASSRTLAGAAEQYF

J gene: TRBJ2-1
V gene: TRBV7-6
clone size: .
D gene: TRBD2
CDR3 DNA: TGTGCCAGCAGCACTCGCGGGGGACTAGTCGACGATGAGCAGTTCTTC
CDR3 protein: CASSTRGGLVDDEQFF

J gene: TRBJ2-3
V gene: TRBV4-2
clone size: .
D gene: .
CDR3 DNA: TGTGCCAGCAGCCAAGACTTTAGAGGGGAGGGCACAGATACGCAGTATTTT
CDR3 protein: CASSQDFRGEGTDTQYF

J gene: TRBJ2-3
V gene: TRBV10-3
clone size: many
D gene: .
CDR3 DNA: TGTGCCATCAGCTACACAGATACGCAGTATTTT
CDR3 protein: CAISYTDTQYF

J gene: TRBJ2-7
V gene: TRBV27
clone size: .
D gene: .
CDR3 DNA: TGTGCCAGCAAATCGCCCGACCCCTCTTACGAGCAGTACTTC
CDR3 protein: CASKSPDPSYEQYF

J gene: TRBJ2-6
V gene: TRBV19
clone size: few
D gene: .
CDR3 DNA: TGTGCCAGTAGTATTCCCGGTCCAGTCGGGGCCAACGTCCTGACTTTC
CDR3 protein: CASSIPGPVGANVLTF

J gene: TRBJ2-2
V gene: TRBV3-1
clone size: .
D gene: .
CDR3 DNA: TGTGCCAGCAGCCAAGGGTCGAACACCGGGGAGCTGTTTTTT
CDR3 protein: CASSQGSNTGELFF

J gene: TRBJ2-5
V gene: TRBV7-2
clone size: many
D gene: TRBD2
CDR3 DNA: TGTGCCAGCAGCTTAGTTTTTCGGCGGGAGGAAACCCAGTACTTC
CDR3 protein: CASSLVFRREETQYF

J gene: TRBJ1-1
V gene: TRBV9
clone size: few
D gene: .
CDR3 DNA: TGTGCCAGCAGCGTAACTGAGGACACTGAAGCTTTCTTT
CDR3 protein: CASSVTEDTEAFF

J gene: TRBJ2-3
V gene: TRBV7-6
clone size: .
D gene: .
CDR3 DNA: TGTGCCAGCAGTGCGCCGATCATCGCAGATACGCAGTATTTT
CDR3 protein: CASSAPIIADTQYF

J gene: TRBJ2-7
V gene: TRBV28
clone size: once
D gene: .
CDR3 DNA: TGTGCCGGCAGTTCCTACGGGACTGAAACCTACGAGCAGTACTTC
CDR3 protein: CAGSSYGTETYEQYF

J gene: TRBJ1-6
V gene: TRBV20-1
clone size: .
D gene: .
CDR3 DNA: TGCAGTGCTAGGGGGGTAGGAGTTGATAATTCACCCCTCCACTTT
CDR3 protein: CSARGVGVDNSPLHF

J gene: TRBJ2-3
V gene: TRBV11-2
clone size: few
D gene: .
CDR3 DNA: TGTGCCAGCAGCCGGGACCGCACAGATACGCAGTATTTT
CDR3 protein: CASSRDRTDTQYF

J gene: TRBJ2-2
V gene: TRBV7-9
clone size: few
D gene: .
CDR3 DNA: TGTGCCAGCAGCGCCCCCGGGACCAGAGGAGGCTGGGCAAACACCGGGGAGCTGTTTTTT
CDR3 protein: CASSAPGTRGGWANTGELFF

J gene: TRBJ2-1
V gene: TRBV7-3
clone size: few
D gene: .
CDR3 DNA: TGTGCCAGCAGCCCCAAAGTTCCCGGGAAGAGCTCCTACAATGAGCAGTTCTTC
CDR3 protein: CASSPKVPGKSSYNEQFF

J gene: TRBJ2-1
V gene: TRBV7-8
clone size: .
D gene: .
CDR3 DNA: TGTGCCAGCAGCTTAGTGGCGGTCGGGCCCGCTAATGAGCAGTTCTTC
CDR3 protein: CASSLVAVGPANEQFF

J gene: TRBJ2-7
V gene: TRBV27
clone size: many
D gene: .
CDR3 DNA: TGTGCCAGCAGTTTTCAGGGTCCTTTGGAGCAGTACTTC
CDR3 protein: CASSFQGPLEQYF

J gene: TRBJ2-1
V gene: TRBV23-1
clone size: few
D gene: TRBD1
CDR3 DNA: TGCGCCAGCAGTCAACGGACAGGGGACTGTGAGCAGTTCTTC
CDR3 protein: CASSQRTGDCEQFF

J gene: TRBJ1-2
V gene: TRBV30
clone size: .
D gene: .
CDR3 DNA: TGTGCCTGGGAACAGTCGGGATATGGCTACACCTTC
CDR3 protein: CAWEQSGYGYTF